These T cell receptor beta chains were read from a single sample in a study of persistence of HIV-infected CD4 T cells. The method was immunoSEQ multiplex PCR; TCRdb's version includes in-frame clones alone and lacks a portion of them. The profile shows about 4,900 clones, approximately 63% of them singletons. What these receptors recognize is not known. The specimen comprised CD4+ T cells sorted from PBMCs after roughly 18-hour stimulation, sampled from a patient who received antiretroviral therapy. The receptors derive from an adult man with HIV who was CMV-seropositive. The conserved cysteine and the conserved F or W are not part of the CDR3 here. Fields, in order: D gene, J gene, V gene, CDR3 protein. A D gene is named only where the DNA matches it firmly.

TRBD1	TRBJ2-2	TRBV30	AWRGDRGTGELF
.	TRBJ2-5	TRBV7-9	ASSLNHDGGRQETQY
TRBD2	TRBJ2-5	TRBV7-2	ASSSPRTSGAGETQY
.	TRBJ1-3	TRBV28	ASIEARSGNTIY
.	TRBJ1-2	TRBV6-5	ASSHTVAYGYT
TRBD1	TRBJ2-3	TRBV19	ASSDRGLTDTQY
.	TRBJ1-2	TRBV5-1	ASSFETVYGYT
.	TRBJ2-3	TRBV7-2	ASSLRRGTDTQY
.	TRBJ1-1	TRBV27	ASSLRGRNTEAF
.	TRBJ2-2	TRBV7-8	ASSLLRQRDTGELF
.	TRBJ2-1	TRBV3-1/TRBV3-2	ASSQDKFATNEQF
.	TRBJ2-7	TRBV4-1	ASSQDRVGLYEQY
TRBD2	TRBJ2-7	TRBV6-6	ASSSIAGGPTYEQY
TRBD1	TRBJ1-5	TRBV5-5	ASSLVRDRDSLNQPQH
.	TRBJ2-5	TRBV5-6	ASSSGLGGQETQY